The 5 T cell receptor beta chains below were found in one sample sequenced in a study of cytomegalovirus exposure and HLA in healthy donors (dated 2017 in TCRdb). Library generation was performed with the immunoSEQ multiplex PCR assay. A mixture of 60 forward primers for TCR Vbeta segments and 13 reverse primers for TCR Jbeta segments was used in the multiplex PCR. Drawn from immuneACCESS, this table holds only the in-frame rearrangements with V and J called that TCRdb kept. Clones are partly lost; checked studies trace under half to an unresolved V gene and leave the rest unexplained. This sample lists under 200,000 clones; around four fifths were detected once. The ten largest clones add up to about 7.9% of the sample. Sequenced: PBMCs. These receptors originate from a male donor in good health and CMV-seropositive.

The chain has TRBV6-5 and TRBJ2-5; 7 bases line up with TRBD1. From germline, CDR1 is MNHEY and CDR2 SVGAGI. The CDR3 consists of 15 residues. Unmatched junction bases numbered 6, after V lost 0 bases and J lost 5 bases. For the CDR3, the DNA is TGTGCCAGCAGTTACTCGAGGGGGCTCGAGGAGACCCAGTACTTC. Translated: CASSYSRGLEETQYF.

This clone was counted a few times. The chain is built from TRBV14 and TRBJ1-5; D perhaps matches TRBD1 (5 bases). Trimming pared 3 bases from V and 5 bases from J, leaving 8 bases between. Looked up from germline, CDR1 is SGHDN and CDR2 is FVKESK. The CDR3 has 13 residues. CDR3 residues: CASSQGPHQPQHF. The DNA for the CDR3 is TGTGCCAGCAGCCAGGGGCCTCATCAGCCCCAGCATTTT.

This clone was detected a few times. The chain links TRBV7-2 to TRBJ2-4, with 8 nucleotides matching TRBD2. Trimming cost V 3 bases and J 4 bases; bases outside gene matches: 8. The CDR3 runs to 16 residues. CDR1 and CDR2 from the germline V gene are SGHTA and FQGNSA. For the CDR3, the DNA is TGTGCCAGCAGCTTTTCGGGGGGGGGAGGAAAAAACATTCAGTACTTC. Its protein product is CASSFSGGGGKNIQYF.

This chain connects TRBV9 to TRBJ2-3; TRBD2 is a possible D gene (6 bases). Deletions cut 0 bases from V and 4 bases from J, with 15 bases between. The CDR3 is made up of 16 amino acids. CDR1 SGDLS and CDR2 YYNGEE come from the germline V gene. The CDR3 sequence is CASSVEGGAESDTQYF. The DNA of the CDR3 is TGTGCCAGCAGCGTAGAGGGCGGGGCGGAGTCAGATACGCAGTATTTT.

V usage is TRBV4-3 and J usage is TRBJ1-2, with D possibly being TRBD1 (5 bases). Trimming shortened V by 0 bases and J by 4 bases, and 12 bases separated the two germline ends. Germline assignment: CDR1 LGHNA and CDR2 YSLEER. This CDR3 comprises 15 residues. Written as DNA, the CDR3 is TGCGCCAGCAGCCAAGATCTGGGACTCCTCTATGGCTACACCTTC. This translates into CASSQDLGLLYGYTF.